This T cell receptor (beta chain) stems from a study of Graves' ophthalmopathy and Graves' hyperthyroidism. Pregnancy or lactation, uncontrolled infections and other autoimmune diseases were grounds for excluding patients. V lost 5 bases to trimming and J lost 4 bases, with 12 bases between them. From germline, CDR1 is LNHNV and CDR2 YYDKDF (reference sequence). This CDR3 contains 13 residues. This clonotype has ten or more counts. TCR beta CDR3 amplification used RNA transcripts. The authors performed first-round RT-PCR with HTBI primers and then a second-round multiplex PCR. TCRdb reprocessed the multiplex PCR reads via MiXCR and lists one record per CDR3 protein. The table shows 740,000 or so distinct CDR3 sequences, with 35% to 50% occurring only once.

This clonotype originated in an adult man with Graves' ophthalmopathy. The rearrangement joins TRBV15 to TRBJ2-7; D call uncertain. Source material: peripheral blood. CDR3 loop: CATSVQGTYEQYF. The CDR3 region has the DNA TGTGCCACCAGCGTTCAAGGCACATACGAGCAGTACTTC. Together with reference TRBV15 and TRBJ2-7, the CDR3 gives the full variable domain: DAMVIQNPRYQVTQFGKPVTLSCSQTLNHNVMYWYQQKSSQAPKLLFHYYDKDFNNEADTPDNFQSRRPNTSFCFLDIRSPGLGDTAMYLCATSVQGTYEQYFGPGTRLTVT.